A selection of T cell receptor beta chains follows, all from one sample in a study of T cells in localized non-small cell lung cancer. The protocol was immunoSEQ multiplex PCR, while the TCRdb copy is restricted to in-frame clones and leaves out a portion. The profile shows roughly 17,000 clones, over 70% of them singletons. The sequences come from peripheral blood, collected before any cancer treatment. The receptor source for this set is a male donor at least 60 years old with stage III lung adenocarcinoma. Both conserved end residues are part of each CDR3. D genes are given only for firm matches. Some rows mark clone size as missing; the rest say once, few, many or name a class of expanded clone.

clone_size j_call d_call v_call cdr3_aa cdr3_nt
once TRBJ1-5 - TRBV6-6 CASSYKFGVGQPQHF TGTGCCAGCAGTTACAAATTTGGGGTTGGTCAGCCCCAGCATTTT
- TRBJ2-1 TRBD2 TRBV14 CASSQSSGYNEQFF TGTGCCAGCAGCCAATCTAGCGGCTACAATGAGCAGTTCTTC
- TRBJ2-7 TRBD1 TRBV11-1 CASSADRGLTYEQYF TGTGCCAGCAGCGCAGACAGGGGCCTTACCTACGAGCAGTACTTC
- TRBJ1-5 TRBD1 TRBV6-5 CASSSTGASNQPQHF TGTGCCAGCAGTTCGACAGGGGCGAGCAATCAGCCCCAGCATTTT
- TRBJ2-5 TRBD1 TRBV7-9 CASSSPRGRSDRGQETQYF TGTGCCAGCAGCTCCCCAAGAGGGCGGTCGGACAGGGGCCAAGAGACCCAGTACTTC
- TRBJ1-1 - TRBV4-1 CASSQDRVGHGTEAFF TGCGCCAGCAGCCAAGATAGAGTAGGACACGGGACTGAAGCTTTCTTT
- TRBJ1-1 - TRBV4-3 CASSQRGTEAFF TGCGCCAGCAGCCAGAGGGGCACTGAAGCTTTCTTT
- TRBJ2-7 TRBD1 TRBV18 CASSPRTGSDSEQYF TGTGCCAGCTCACCCCGGACAGGGAGTGACAGCGAGCAGTACTTC
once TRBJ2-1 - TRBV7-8 CASSSERASGNEQFF TGTGCCAGCAGCTCCGAGCGGGCCTCGGGCAATGAGCAGTTCTTC
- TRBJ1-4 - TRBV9 CASSVEAQGNEKLFF TGTGCCAGCAGCGTAGAAGCCCAAGGGAATGAAAAACTGTTTTTT
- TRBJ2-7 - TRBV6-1 CASSEDLSGVGIPYEQYF TGTGCCAGCAGTGAAGACTTGTCCGGGGTCGGAATCCCGTACGAGCAGTACTTC
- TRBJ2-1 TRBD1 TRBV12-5 CASGWTGDAANEQFF TGTGCTAGTGGTTGGACAGGGGACGCGGCTAATGAGCAGTTCTTC
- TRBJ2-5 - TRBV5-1 CASSLSGPGETQYF TGCGCCAGCAGCTTGTCAGGGCCGGGAGAGACCCAGTACTTC
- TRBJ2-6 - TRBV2 CASSAGANVLTF TGTGCCAGCAGCGCCGGGGCCAACGTCCTGACTTTC
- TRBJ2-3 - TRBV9 CASSVGYFTDTQYF TGTGCCAGCAGCGTAGGTTACTTTACAGATACGCAGTATTTT
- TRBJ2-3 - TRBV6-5 CASSQGTIENTQYF TGTGCCAGCAGCCAAGGGACCATTGAAAATACGCAGTATTTT
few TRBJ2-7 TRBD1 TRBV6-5 CASGTGDYEQYF TGTGCCAGCGGGACAGGGGACTACGAGCAGTACTTC
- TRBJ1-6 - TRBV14 CASSQAGTGNSPLHF TGTGCCAGCAGCCAAGCCGGGACCGGGAATTCACCCCTCCACTTT
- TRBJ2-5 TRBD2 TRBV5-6 CASSVGLGDGETQYF TGTGCCAGCAGCGTGGGACTAGGGGACGGGGAGACCCAGTACTTC
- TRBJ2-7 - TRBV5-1 CASSYLAGSSYEQYF TGCGCCAGCAGCTATCTGGCAGGGAGCTCCTACGAGCAGTACTTC
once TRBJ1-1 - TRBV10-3 CAISGTLNTEAFF TGTGCCATCAGTGGGACACTCAACACTGAAGCTTTCTTT
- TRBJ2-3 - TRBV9 CASSVDGTSTDTQYF TGTGCCAGCAGCGTAGACGGAACTAGCACAGATACGCAGTATTTT
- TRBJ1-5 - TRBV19 CASRQGRGEGRVNQPQHF TGTGCCAGCCGCCAAGGGAGGGGCGAGGGTAGGGTCAATCAGCCCCAGCATTTT
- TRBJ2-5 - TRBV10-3 CAIRGQGNQETQYF TGTGCCATCAGGGGGCAGGGGAACCAAGAGACCCAGTACTTC
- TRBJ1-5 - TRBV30 CAWSVRDNQPQHF TGTGCCTGGAGTGTGAGGGATAATCAGCCCCAGCATTTT
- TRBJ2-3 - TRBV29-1 CSAGQGEVADTQYF TGCAGCGCTGGCCAGGGGGAGGTCGCAGATACGCAGTATTTT
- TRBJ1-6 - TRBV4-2 CASSQDSPNSPLHF TGTGCCAGCAGCCAAGACAGCCCTAATTCACCCCTCCACTTT
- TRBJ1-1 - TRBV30 CAWSGQTGTEAFF TGTGCCTGGAGTGGACAAACGGGGACTGAAGCTTTCTTT
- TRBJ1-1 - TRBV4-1 CASSPRGLSLNTEAFF TGCGCCAGCAGCCCGCGTGGGCTTTCCCTGAACACTGAAGCTTTCTTT
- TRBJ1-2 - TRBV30 CAWSVRQSYGYTF TGTGCCTGGAGTGTAAGACAATCGTACGGCTACACCTTC
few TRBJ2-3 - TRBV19 CASRGGNADTQYF TGTGCCAGTAGAGGGGGGAACGCAGATACGCAGTATTTT
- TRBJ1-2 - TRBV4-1 CASSQDLGAYGYTF TGCGCCAGCAGCCAAGATTTAGGGGCCTATGGCTACACCTTC
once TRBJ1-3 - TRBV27 CASSSGRGNTIYF TGTGCCAGCAGTAGTGGACGAGGAAACACCATATATTTT
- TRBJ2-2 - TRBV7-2 CASSLAEANTGELFF TGTGCCAGCAGCTTGGCAGAAGCGAACACCGGGGAGCTGTTTTTT
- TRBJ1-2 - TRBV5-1 CASSLSRGRDYGYTF TGCGCCAGCAGCTTGAGTAGGGGGAGGGACTATGGCTACACCTTC
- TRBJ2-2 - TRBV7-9 CASSPGTTNTGELFF TGTGCCAGCAGTCCCGGGACAACGAACACCGGGGAGCTGTTTTTT
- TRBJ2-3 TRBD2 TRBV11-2 CASSRGGSTDTQYF TGTGCCAGCAGTCGGGGGGGTAGCACAGATACGCAGTATTTT
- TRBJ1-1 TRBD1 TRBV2 CASSTGVMNTEAFF TGTGCCAGCAGCACAGGGGTCATGAACACTGAAGCTTTCTTT
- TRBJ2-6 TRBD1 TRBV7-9 CASSLAWDRGTGANVLTF TGTGCCAGCAGCTTAGCATGGGACAGGGGTACTGGGGCCAACGTCCTGACTTTC
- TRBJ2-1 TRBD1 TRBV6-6 CASSYTGGNEQFF TGTGCCAGCAGTTACACAGGGGGCAATGAGCAGTTCTTC
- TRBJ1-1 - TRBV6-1 CASSTQGINTEAFF TGTGCCAGCAGTACTCAGGGAATAAACACTGAAGCTTTCTTT
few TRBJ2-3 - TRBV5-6 CASSLFGSSTDTQYF TGTGCCAGCAGCTTGTTTGGCAGTAGCACAGATACGCAGTATTTT
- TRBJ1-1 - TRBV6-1 CASTEGTVNTEAFF TGTGCCAGCACCGAGGGTACTGTGAACACTGAAGCTTTCTTT
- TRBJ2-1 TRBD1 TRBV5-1 CASRLGQGHNEQFF TGCGCCAGCAGATTGGGACAGGGACACAATGAGCAGTTCTTC
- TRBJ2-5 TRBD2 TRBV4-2 CASSQMGLAGETQYF TGTGCCAGCAGCCAAATGGGACTAGCGGGAGAGACCCAGTACTTC
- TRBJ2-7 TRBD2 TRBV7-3 CASSLQGGGYEQYF TGTGCCAGCAGCCTCCAAGGCGGGGGGTATGAGCAGTACTTC
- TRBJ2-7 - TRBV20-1 CSARETYEQYF TGCAGTGCTAGAGAAACCTACGAGCAGTACTTC
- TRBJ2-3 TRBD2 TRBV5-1 CASSAGGIGNTQYF TGCGCCAGCTCGGCGGGGGGCATAGGAAATACGCAGTATTTT
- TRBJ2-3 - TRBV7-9 CASSLNTGTSTDTQYF TGTGCCAGCAGTTTAAATACAGGCACCTCGACAGATACGCAGTATTTT
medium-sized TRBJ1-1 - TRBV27 CASSTWGTEAFF TGTGCCAGCAGTACATGGGGAACTGAAGCTTTCTTT
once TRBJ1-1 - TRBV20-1 CSAGTEGGYQF TGCAGTGCTGGGACGGAGGGGGGGTACCAATTT
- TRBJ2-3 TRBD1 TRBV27 CASRLQGSRTDTQYF TGTGCCAGCAGGCTACAGGGGTCTCGCACAGATACGCAGTATTTT
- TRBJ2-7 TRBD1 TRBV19 CASKDRGYEQYF TGTGCCAGTAAGGACAGGGGCTACGAGCAGTACTTC
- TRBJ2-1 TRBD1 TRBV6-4 CASSDSRTGKELNRPAGYNEQFF TGTGCCAGCAGTGACTCGAGGACAGGGAAGGAGTTAAACCGCCCGGCCGGTTACAATGAGCAGTTCTTC
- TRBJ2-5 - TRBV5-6 CASSEGKRETQYF TGTGCCAGCAGTGAGGGGAAGAGAGAGACCCAGTACTTC